A selection of T cell receptor beta chains follows, all from one sample in a study of blood T cell repertoires in COVID-19. The data were produced by immunoSEQ multiplex PCR, yet TCRdb's version contains in-frame clones alone and is incomplete. The table lists some 520,000 clones, approximately 92% of them singletons. The sample was peripheral blood. Every receptor here comes from a man younger than 35 with COVID-19, enrolled during active disease. CDR3s include the opening cysteine and the closing phenylalanine or tryptophan. Each record gives: V gene, clone size, D gene, J gene, CDR3 protein, CDR3 DNA. D genes are given only for firm matches. Only some rows state a clone size, as once, few, many or a class for expanded clones.

TRBV19	.	.	TRBJ1-1	CASSTTGTEAFF	TGTGCCAGTAGTACCACCGGCACTGAAGCTTTCTTT
TRBV19	.	.	TRBJ1-1	CASSIDTDTEAFF	TGTGCCAGTAGTATAGATACGGACACTGAAGCTTTCTTT
TRBV27	.	.	TRBJ2-7	CASSFRYRGQRDEQYF	TGTGCCAGCAGTTTTAGGTATCGCGGGCAAAGAGACGAGCAGTACTTC
TRBV3-1/TRBV3-2	.	TRBD1	TRBJ1-2	CASNKQGESYGYTF	TGTGCCAGCAACAAACAGGGGGAGAGCTATGGCTACACCTTC
TRBV10-3	.	.	TRBJ1-1	CAISESGGANTEAFF	TGTGCCATCAGTGAGTCGGGAGGGGCGAACACTGAAGCTTTCTTT
TRBV5-6	.	.	TRBJ2-5	CASSHRDFGETQYF	TGTGCCAGCAGCCACCGGGACTTCGGAGAGACCCAGTACTTC
TRBV25-1	once	.	TRBJ1-2	CASRGSGANYGYTF	TGTGCCAGTCGGGGATCTGGAGCTAACTATGGCTACACCTTC
TRBV5-8	.	.	TRBJ1-5	CASSLYANSNQPQHF	TGTGCCAGCAGCTTGTATGCTAATAGCAATCAGCCCCAGCATTTT
TRBV6-2/TRBV6-3	.	TRBD2	TRBJ2-3	CASSYKIGLAGDTQYF	TGTGCCAGCAGTTACAAAATTGGACTAGCGGGAGATACGCAGTATTTT
TRBV3-1/TRBV3-2	once	TRBD2	TRBJ2-1	CASSPQRLAGGRNEQFF	TGTGCCAGCAGCCCTCAAAGACTAGCGGGGGGGCGTAATGAGCAGTTCTTC
TRBV6-1	.	.	TRBJ1-1	CASSEIGEVSF	TGTGCCAGCAGTGAGATTGGGGAGGTGAGCTTT
TRBV10-3	.	TRBD1	TRBJ2-7	CAISEEGAPTYEQYF	TGTGCCATCAGTGAAGAGGGGGCGCCGACCTACGAGCAGTACTTC
TRBV12-3/TRBV12-4	.	.	TRBJ1-6	CASSQDSGSTLHF	TGTGCCAGCAGTCAGGACAGTGGTTCCACCCTCCACTTT
TRBV21-1	.	.	TRBJ2-7	CASSTSPGTGDEQYF	TGTGCCAGCAGCACCTCCCCCGGGACAGGGGACGAGCAGTACTTC
TRBV27	.	TRBD2	TRBJ2-7	CASSPTSSGFYEQYF	TGTGCCAGCAGCCCGACAAGTAGCGGGTTCTACGAGCAGTACTTC
TRBV5-4	.	.	TRBJ2-5	CASSPGTVRETQYF	TGTGCCAGCAGCCCCGGGACTGTACGAGAGACCCAGTACTTC